Listed below are T cell receptor beta chains from one sample, sequenced in a study of blood T cells in healthy people across ages. TCRdb reprocessed the 5' RACE reads with MiXCR, giving one entry per CDR3 protein. This repertoire shows about 1.4 million distinct CDR3 sequences, 45% to 70% found once; its top ten account for about 6.3%. Material: blood. The receptors shown here come from a man between 18 and 35 years old in good health. The CDR3 runs from the conserved cysteine through the conserved F or W. A D gene is named only where the DNA matches it firmly. Some rows have no size entry. The others give once, few or many, or a class for an expanded clone.

J: TRBJ1-4
size: few
V: TRBV7-2
D: .
DNA: TGTGCCAGCAGCTTGAGTTTACGGGCTAATGAAAAACTGTTTTTT
CDR3: CASSLSLRANEKLFF

J: TRBJ1-4
size: few
V: TRBV4-3
D: .
DNA: TGCGCCAGCAGCCAAGTCTGGCCAAGAAATGAAAAACTGTTTTTT
CDR3: CASSQVWPRNEKLFF

J: TRBJ2-5
size: few
V: TRBV20-1
D: .
DNA: TGCAGTGCTAGAGATTCAGAGGAGACCCAGTACTTC
CDR3: CSARDSEETQYF

J: TRBJ2-7
size: .
V: TRBV3-1
D: .
DNA: TGTGCCAGCAGCCAAGTACCACAGGGTCCCTACGAGCAGTACTTC
CDR3: CASSQVPQGPYEQYF

J: TRBJ1-4
size: .
V: TRBV29-1
D: .
DNA: TGCAGCGTTGAAGATGTGAGAGGCGGTGAAAAACTGTTTTTT
CDR3: CSVEDVRGGEKLFF

J: TRBJ2-3
size: few
V: TRBV4-1
D: TRBD2
DNA: TGCGCCAGCAGGCCCTTTAGGACTAGCGGGCCTACCACAGATACGCAGTATTTT
CDR3: CASRPFRTSGPTTDTQYF

J: TRBJ1-6
size: .
V: TRBV5-5
D: TRBD1
DNA: TGTGCCAGCAGCTGGGCCGGGACAGAACATTCACCCCTCCACTTT
CDR3: CASSWAGTEHSPLHF

J: TRBJ1-2
size: .
V: TRBV23-1
D: .
DNA: TGCGCCAGCAGTCAAGGACTATTTGGAGGACAGAGATGCTATGGCCACACCTTC
CDR3: CASSQGLFGGQRCYGHTF

J: TRBJ2-7
size: .
V: TRBV27
D: .
DNA: TGTGCCAGCAGTAAGGACGGGACCTACGAGCAGTACTTC
CDR3: CASSKDGTYEQYF

J: TRBJ2-1
size: few
V: TRBV20-1
D: .
DNA: TGCAGTGCTCTACTGGGTGATGAGCAGTTCTTC
CDR3: CSALLGDEQFF

J: TRBJ2-3
size: .
V: TRBV10-1
D: .
DNA: TGCGCCAGCAGTGGACAGTTGAGCACGGATACGCAGTATTTT
CDR3: CASSGQLSTDTQYF

J: TRBJ1-1
size: .
V: TRBV12-3/TRBV12-4
D: .
DNA: TGTGCCAGCATCCCCCCCGTCAGGGCCGCTGAAGCTTTCTTT
CDR3: CASIPPVRAAEAFF

J: TRBJ2-3
size: .
V: TRBV10-3
D: TRBD1
DNA: TGTGCCACGTCGCCCGAGGACAGGGGGAGAGATACGCAGTATTTT
CDR3: CATSPEDRGRDTQYF

J: TRBJ2-3
size: .
V: TRBV15
D: .
DNA: TGTGCCACCAGCAGAGATTTTGGCCCGAGGACAGATACGCAGTATTTT
CDR3: CATSRDFGPRTDTQYF

J: TRBJ1-4
size: .
V: TRBV10-3
D: .
DNA: TGTGCCACCGGCAGGGAGGATCGGGAAAAACTGTTTTTT
CDR3: CATGREDREKLFF

J: TRBJ2-1
size: .
V: TRBV5-4
D: TRBD1
DNA: TGTGCCAGCACCCCGCGGGGACAGGGCTTCGATGAGCAGTTCTTC
CDR3: CASTPRGQGFDEQFF

J: TRBJ2-5
size: .
V: TRBV7-2
D: TRBD2
DNA: TGTGCCAGCAGCTCCTACGATCGGGGGGGCACAGAGACCCAGTACTTC
CDR3: CASSSYDRGGTETQYF

J: TRBJ2-4
size: .
V: TRBV6-1
D: TRBD2
DNA: TGTGCCAGCGTGGCCCGGGGGGAGTGGGAGCAGTACTTC
CDR3: CASVARGEWEQYF

J: TRBJ2-5
size: .
V: TRBV7-2
D: .
DNA: TGTGCCAGCAGCTCCCCGGGGAGGACCCAGTACTTC
CDR3: CASSSPGRTQYF

J: TRBJ2-5
size: .
V: TRBV5-1
D: TRBD1
DNA: TGCGCCAGCAGCCCGGGACAGCGCCTCGGGCAAGAGACCCAGTACTTC
CDR3: CASSPGQRLGQETQYF

J: TRBJ1-2
size: .
V: TRBV20-1
D: .
DNA: TGCAGTGCTAGAGATTCGGCCGGGGGGAACTATGGCTACACCTTC
CDR3: CSARDSAGGNYGYTF

J: TRBJ1-1
size: .
V: TRBV6-5
D: .
DNA: TGTGCCAGCAGCAGCGGACAGTATGAAGCTTTCTTT
CDR3: CASSSGQYEAFF

J: TRBJ1-6
size: .
V: TRBV5-1
D: TRBD1
DNA: TGCGCCAGCAGCCGTAACGGACCGGGACAGGGTAATTCACCCCTCCACTTT
CDR3: CASSRNGPGQGNSPLHF

J: TRBJ2-5
size: .
V: TRBV5-1
D: .
DNA: TGCGCCAGCAGCTTTATGCCCGGACCGCAAGAGACCCAGTACTTC
CDR3: CASSFMPGPQETQYF

J: TRBJ1-6
size: .
V: TRBV4-1
D: TRBD1
DNA: TGCGCCAGCAAGCCAGGGGGCCTGGATAATTCACCCCTCCACTTT
CDR3: CASKPGGLDNSPLHF

J: TRBJ2-5
size: once
V: TRBV5-1
D: .
DNA: TGCGCCAGCAGCTTGGACATGCGGGACAGCCTCACGGAGACCCAGTACTTC
CDR3: CASSLDMRDSLTETQYF

J: TRBJ2-7
size: once
V: TRBV11-2
D: .
DNA: TGTGCCAGCAGCTTAGACCTCAGGTTTTACGAGCAGTACTTC
CDR3: CASSLDLRFYEQYF

J: TRBJ1-1
size: .
V: TRBV27
D: .
DNA: TGTGCCAGCAGTTTGGGGGGAGCTGCCACTGAAGCTTTCTTT
CDR3: CASSLGGAATEAFF

J: TRBJ2-5
size: .
V: TRBV5-1
D: .
DNA: TGCGCCAGCAGCTTTGGGGGCGTTAGGGAGACCCAGTACTTC
CDR3: CASSFGGVRETQYF

J: TRBJ2-7
size: .
V: TRBV6-1
D: TRBD2
DNA: TGTGCCAGCAGTCCGTCAACCCCTCTGTCGGGAGGTTACCACGAGCAGTACTTC
CDR3: CASSPSTPLSGGYHEQYF

J: TRBJ2-1
size: few
V: TRBV11-2
D: TRBD2
DNA: TGTGCCAGCAGCTCCCCCGGGACTAGCGCCTACAATGAGCAGTTCTTC
CDR3: CASSSPGTSAYNEQFF

J: TRBJ2-1
size: .
V: TRBV7-9
D: .
DNA: TGTGCCAGCAGCTCCGAGCGCCGGGGCTTTTACAATGAGCAGTTCTTC
CDR3: CASSSERRGFYNEQFF

J: TRBJ2-1
size: .
V: TRBV4-1
D: TRBD2
DNA: TGCGCCAGCAGCCAAGATTTTAGGAGCGGGAACCTCTACAATGAGCAGTTCTTC
CDR3: CASSQDFRSGNLYNEQFF